Following are 31 T cell receptor beta chains from one sample sequenced in a study of identical twins. TCRdb recomputed calls from the 5' RACE reads with MiXCR, one row per CDR3 protein. Altogether approximately 250,000 distinct CDR3 sequences are present, over 5% being singletons, with the ten largest covering more than 14%. The sample was also reused in another study, on T cells expressing NK-cell markers.

Input material: CD8+ T cells sorted from blood. Source of these receptors: a woman aged 18-29 years in good health.

There are a few counts of this clonotype. V gene TRBV20-1 combines with J gene TRBJ1-1, with a tentative D call TRBD1 (6 bases). V shed 5 bases and J shed 4 bases, with 11 bases lying between them. The CDR3 is made up of 12 amino acids. CDR1 and CDR2 from the germline V gene are DFQATT and SNEGSKA (reference sequence). CDR3: CSAQTGVTEAFF. CDR3 coding DNA: TGCAGTGCTCAGACAGGAGTCACTGAAGCTTTCTTT.

In this sample, this clonotype turned up many times. This chain links TRBV6-2 or TRBV6-3 with TRBJ2-2; 8 nucleotides line up with TRBD2. The CDR3 loop spans 16 amino acids. CDR1 is MNHEY and CDR2 is SVGEGT in the germline V gene. J lost 7 bases, V lost 2 bases, and 9 bases had no gene match. The CDR3 is CASSYLEAGEVGELFF. The CDR3 DNA reads TGTGCCAGCAGTTACCTGGAAGCGGGAGAGGTCGGGGAGCTGTTTTTT.

This clonotype has a handful of counts. The gene calls are TRBV27 and TRBJ2-5; 8 nucleotides agree with TRBD1. From germline, CDR1 is MNHEY and CDR2 SMNVEV (reference sequence). J lost 4 bases, V lost 5 bases, and 6 bases had no gene match. The length of the CDR3 is 14 residues. The CDR3 loop reads CASSPLDRGETQYF. The CDR3 coding sequence is TGTGCCAGCAGTCCCCTCGACAGGGGAGAGACCCAGTACTTC.

The rearrangement uses TRBV10-3 and TRBJ1-2, with 9 bases aligning to TRBD1. Germline V CDR1 and CDR2: ENHRY, SYGVKD. The CDR3 has 14 residues. V was pared by 8 bases and J by 2 bases, with 6 bases of the junction left unmatched. In DNA, the CDR3 is TGTGCCATCTGGCCGGGACAGGGAAACTATGGCTACACCTTC. This translates into CAIWPGQGNYGYTF.

This clonotype was observed a handful of times. The CDR3 bases are TGTGCCAGCAGTTTTTTACACCTCAATGAAAAACTGTTTTTT. Protein sequence: CASSFLHLNEKLFF. V usage is TRBV28 and J usage is TRBJ1-4; the D is unclear. This CDR3 spans 14 amino acids. Trimming cost V 3 bases and J 5 bases, with 10 bases left between them. Germline V gene data show CDR1 as MDHEN and CDR2 as SYDVKM.

The chain carries TRBV7-9 and TRBJ1-2, with 8 bases lining up with TRBD1. The CDR3 has 14 residues. Per the germline V gene, CDR1 is SEHNR and CDR2 is FQNEAQ (reference sequence). Unmatched junction bases numbered 9, after V lost 5 bases and J lost 7 bases. DNA for the CDR3: TGTGCCAGCAGCACCCCGGGGACAGGTCGTGGCTACACCTTC. It specifies CASSTPGTGRGYTF.

This clonotype was observed a few times. The chain uses TRBV29-1 and TRBJ2-7; 9 positions match TRBD1. In germline, CDR1 is SQVTM, CDR2 ANQGSEA. The CDR3 sequence is 12 residues long. V lost 6 bases, J lost 6 bases, and 6 bases stayed unmatched. The CDR3: CSVGTGKGEQYF. CDR3 DNA sequence: TGCAGCGTGGGGACAGGGAAGGGCGAGCAGTACTTC.

CDR3 nucleotide sequence: TGCAGTGCTAGAGAGGGACTATCGCCATACGAGCAGTACTTC. This gives the protein CSAREGLSPYEQYF. The J gene is TRBJ2-7, the V gene TRBV20-1; 7 nucleotides line up with TRBD2. Germline CDR1 and CDR2: DFQATT and SNEGSKA (reference sequence). V lost 0 bases, J lost 4 bases, and 6 bases stayed unmatched. The CDR3 has 14 residues.

J is TRBJ2-1 and V is TRBV12-3 or TRBV12-4; TRBD2 might be the D (5 bases). CDR3 length equals 14 residues. The V and J ends lost 5 bases and 8 bases respectively, with 16 bases between them. The CDR3 DNA sequence: TGTGCCAGCAGTGACACTTCGGGAAACTATGAGCAGTTCTTC. Its protein is CASSDTSGNYEQFF.

In its sample, this clonotype was seen many times. The rearrangement uses TRBV6-5 and TRBJ1-1; TRBD1 might be the D (6 bases). This CDR3 spans 16 amino acids. Trimming took off 1 base at V and 5 bases at J, with 17 bases between the two ends. CDR1 and CDR2 from the germline V gene are MNHEY and SVGAGI. CDR3 amino acids: CASSYFGRGRGTEAFF. For the CDR3, the DNA is TGTGCCAGCAGTTACTTCGGCAGGGGAAGGGGGACTGAAGCTTTCTTT.

In its sample, this clonotype was seen a few times. CDR3 nucleotide sequence: TGCAGTGCTAGAGGCAAATATGGAAGACAAGAGACCCAGTACTTC. Its translation is CSARGKYGRQETQYF. The genes are TRBV20-1 and TRBJ2-5, with no clear D. The length of the CDR3 is 15 residues. CDR1 and CDR2 from the germline V gene are DFQATT and SNEGSKA (reference sequence). The V gene lost 1 base and the J gene lost 2 bases, with 14 bases spanning the gap.

This clonotype came up a few times. V gene TRBV9 combines with J gene TRBJ1-1, with D tentatively TRBD1 (6 bases). Trimming left V 5 bases short and J 8 bases short, with 13 bases between. Germline V CDR1 and CDR2: SGDLS, YYNGEE. This CDR3 contains 12 residues. The DNA of the CDR3 is TGTGCCAGCAGTCAGTATGACAGGGAAGCTTTCTTT. It encodes CASSQYDREAFF.

The J gene is TRBJ2-2, the V gene TRBV19, with D possibly being TRBD1 (5 bases). This CDR3 is 15 amino acids long. Trimming stripped 8 bases from V and 3 bases from J, with 16 bases between. Germline V gives CDR1 LNHDA, CDR2 SQIVND (reference sequence). DNA for the CDR3: TGTGCCAGTTCGATTGGGGCTGCCTACACCGGGGAGCTGTTTTTT. It is translated as CASSIGAAYTGELFF. The complete variable domain, with remaining parts taken from reference TRBV19 and TRBJ2-2, reads DGGITQSPKYLFRKEGQNVTLSCEQNLNHDAMYWYRQDPGQGLRLIYYSQIVNDFQKGDIAEGYSVSREKKESFPLTVTSAQKNPTAFYLCASSIGAAYTGELFFGEGSRLTVL.

The table lists this clonotype with a few counts. The chain joins TRBV7-9 to TRBJ1-1, with D possibly being TRBD1 (6 bases). The germline V gene has CDR1 SEHNR and CDR2 FQNEAQ (reference sequence). The CDR3 has 14 amino acids. V was shortened by 5 bases and J by 3 bases, with 13 bases between the two germline ends. CDR3 sequence (DNA): TGTGCCAGCAGCACCACAGGGCTCTACACTGAAGCTTTCTTT. Translation gives CASSTTGLYTEAFF.

The chain has TRBV20-1 and TRBJ1-2; D gene ambiguous. CDR1 and CDR2 from the germline V gene are DFQATT and SNEGSKA (reference sequence). The CDR3 spans 15 residues. Trimming removed 1 base from V and 6 bases from J, with 18 bases in between. CDR3 protein: CSARAVVERHHGYTF. Written as DNA, the CDR3 is TGCAGTGCTAGAGCGGTGGTAGAAAGACACCATGGCTACACCTTC.

This clonotype was observed a few times. The gene calls are TRBV20-1 and TRBJ2-1; 7 positions match TRBD1. The CDR3 is made up of 16 amino acids. The germline V gene has CDR1 DFQATT and CDR2 SNEGSKA (reference sequence). With 0 bases clipped from V and 0 bases from J, the junction kept 5 bases outside the gene matches. CDR3 DNA: TGCAGTGCTAGAGATCAGGGGGTACCCTCCTACAATGAGCAGTTCTTC. Its protein product is CSARDQGVPSYNEQFF.

This sequence joins TRBV11-2 and TRBJ2-7; D is ambiguous. V lost 1 base and J lost 7, with 8 bases in between. Germline CDR1 reads SGHAT; CDR2 reads FQNNGV. The CDR3 is made up of 12 amino acids. CDR3 sequence: CASSLVLREQYF. The CDR3 nucleotides read TGTGCCAGCAGCTTAGTTCTGAGGGAGCAGTACTTC.

The chain carries TRBV27 and TRBJ2-3; D is undetermined. Per the germline V gene, CDR1 is MNHEY and CDR2 is SMNVEV (reference sequence). This CDR3 has 13 residues. Trimming pared 4 bases from V and 6 bases from J, leaving 11 bases between. CDR3 residues: CASSYLGPDTQYF. The CDR3, as DNA: TGTGCCAGCAGTTATTTAGGGCCGGATACGCAGTATTTT.

This clonotype was counted between two and nine times. The CDR3 is CASSKSGLAGLNEQFF. CDR3 DNA sequence: TGTGCCAGCAGCAAGTCCGGACTAGCGGGACTCAATGAGCAGTTCTTC. The V and J genes are TRBV7-9 and TRBJ2-1, with TRBD2 matching over 12 bases. Germline assignment: CDR1 SEHNR and CDR2 FQNEAQ (reference sequence). The CDR3 is made up of 16 amino acids. After removal of 5 bases from V and 6 bases from J, the junction contained 8 bases not matched to a gene.

Many counts were recorded for this clonotype. The chain joins TRBV12-3 or TRBV12-4 to TRBJ2-2; D call uncertain. Trimming took off 3 bases at V and 7 bases at J, with 6 bases between the two ends. CDR3 length equals 12 residues. The CDR3 here is CASSFRVGELFF. The CDR3 bases are TGTGCCAGCAGTTTCAGAGTCGGGGAGCTGTTTTTT.

In this sample, this clonotype turned up a few times. The CDR3 loop is CSVATVGGYTF. For the CDR3, the DNA is TGCAGCGTAGCGACAGTTGGTGGCTACACCTTC. The chain employs TRBV29-1 and TRBJ1-2; a possible D gene is TRBD1 (5 bases). CDR1 is SQVTM and CDR2 is ANQGSEA in the germline V gene. Trimming removed 6 bases at V and 7 bases at J, with 12 bases between. CDR3 length: 11 residues.

J is TRBJ1-1 and V is TRBV11-2; tentatively, D is TRBD1 (6 bases). V lost 5 bases to trimming and J lost 3 bases, with 13 bases between them. Germline CDR1 and CDR2: SGHAT and FQNNGV. This CDR3 contains 14 residues. For the CDR3, the DNA is TGTGCCAGCAGCCACACAGGGTATGACACTGAAGCTTTCTTT. Translated: CASSHTGYDTEAFF.

This sequence joins TRBV11-3 and TRBJ2-1; 12 bases are a match to TRBD1. The CDR3 sequence is 15 residues long. CDR1 is SGHNT, CDR2 YENEEA, per germline. Trimming cost V 3 bases and J 7 bases; bases outside gene matches: 4. Here the CDR3 reads CASSFWDRGRNEQFF. CDR3 DNA: TGTGCCAGCAGCTTTTGGGACAGGGGGCGTAATGAGCAGTTCTTC.

This clonotype was counted only a few times. This chain connects TRBV18 to TRBJ1-6; weak D call: TRBD1 (5 bases). Germline V lookup: CDR1 KGHSH, CDR2 LQKENI. V lost 6 bases and J lost 8, with 17 bases in between. The CDR3 is made up of 15 amino acids. CDR3 nucleotides: TGTGCCAGCTCCCTCACAGGAGTCTCGGATTCACCCCTCCACTTT. Translated: CASSLTGVSDSPLHF.

V is TRBV7-9 and J is TRBJ2-1; D perhaps matches TRBD1 (6 bases). Deletions cut 4 bases from V and 1 base from J, with 17 bases between. This CDR3 comprises 17 residues. Germline assignment: CDR1 SEHNR and CDR2 FQNEAQ (reference sequence). The CDR3 spells CASSSAAKGGSYNEQFF. The CDR3 DNA is TGTGCCAGCAGCTCCGCGGCGAAAGGGGGATCCTACAATGAGCAGTTCTTC.

In this sample, this clonotype turned up a few times. The V call is TRBV12-3 or TRBV12-4, the J call TRBJ2-7; D not resolved. The CDR3 contains 16 residues. The V end was cut by 3 bases, the J end by 2 bases, with 17 bases between. CDR3 DNA: TGTGCCAGCAGTTTTCATGGCACGGACGCCGCCTACGAGCAGTACTTC. It codes for CASSFHGTDAAYEQYF.

This clonotype was counted once. The chain couples TRBV19 to TRBJ2-7; no clear D gene. The germline V gene has CDR1 LNHDA and CDR2 SQIVND (reference sequence). V gave up 3 bases and J gave up 2 bases, with 8 bases separating them. The CDR3 contains 13 residues. The CDR3 DNA sequence: TGTGCCAGTAGTATGGCCAGCACCTACGAGCAGTACTTC. This gives the protein CASSMASTYEQYF.

The sample holds many counts of this clonotype. The chain is built from TRBV6-2 or TRBV6-3 and TRBJ2-1; the D is unclear. Trimming took 5 bases from V and 4 from J, leaving 3 bases between them. CDR1 is MNHEY and CDR2 is SVGEGT in the germline V gene. The CDR3 is made up of 11 amino acids. CDR3 loop: CASSPYNEQFF. CDR3 nucleotides: TGTGCCAGCAGTCCATACAATGAGCAGTTCTTC.

This clonotype was seen a handful of times. The V and J genes are TRBV11-2 and TRBJ2-7; D ambiguous. The CDR3 is 13 residues long. The germline V gene has CDR1 SGHAT and CDR2 FQNNGV. V lost 8 bases and J lost 1, with 12 bases in between. For the CDR3, the DNA is TGTGCCAGCGGGGTTATGGGTTCCTACGAGCAGTACTTC. Residues: CASGVMGSYEQYF. Based on the CDR3 plus reference TRBV11-2 and TRBJ2-7, the full variable domain is EAGVAQSPRYKIIEKRQSVAFWCNPISGHATLYWYQQILGQGPKLLIQFQNNGVVDDSQLPKDRFSAERLKGVDSTLKIQPAKLEDSAVYLCASGVMGSYEQYFGPGTRLTVT.

This clonotype was detected a few times. The chain has TRBV5-5 and TRBJ1-2, with 7 bases matching TRBD1. Germline V gene sequence: CDR1 SGHKS, CDR2 YYEKEE (reference sequence). J lost 9 bases, V lost 0 bases, and 11 bases had no gene match. There are 15 residues in the CDR3. The CDR3 nucleotides read TGTGCCAGCAGCTTGGAGGCCAGGGGGAGTGATAGCTACACCTTC. This sequence encodes CASSLEARGSDSYTF.

This clonotype was detected ten times or more. The J gene is TRBJ2-1, the V gene TRBV4-3, with D possibly being TRBD2 (6 bases). CDR1 LGHNA and CDR2 YSLEER come from the germline V gene. The CDR3 length is 17 residues. The germline V and J ends were trimmed by 5 bases and 0 bases, with 17 bases remaining between them. The CDR3 protein is CASSLLGGGNSYNEQFF. The CDR3 DNA sequence: TGCGCCAGCAGCTTGCTGGGAGGTGGGAACTCCTACAATGAGCAGTTCTTC.